The source of this T cell receptor beta chain is a study of cytomegalovirus exposure and HLA in healthy donors. CDR3 length: 13 residues. Trimming removed 3 bases at V and 7 bases at J, with 13 bases between. Germline V gene data show CDR1 as SGHTA and CDR2 as FQGNSA. Amplification used 60 Vbeta primers and 13 Jbeta primers. Libraries were prepared by immunoSEQ multiplex PCR; TCRdb keeps only in-frame clonotypes and omits some of them. The top ten hold around 1.9% of the sample, which has more than 110,000 clones, 70% to 80% seen once. This clone was seen a handful of times. The sample consisted of PBMCs. The V gene is TRBV7-2, the J gene TRBJ2-7; a weak D match, TRBD2 (5 bases). This TCR derives from a woman aged 55 to 70 in good health and CMV-seropositive. The CDR3 here is CASSFTPRREQYF. CDR3 sequence (DNA): TGTGCCAGCAGCTTCACTCCACGGAGGGAGCAGTACTTC. Supplemented by reference TRBV7-2 and TRBJ2-7, the full variable domain reads GAGVSQSPSNKVTEKGKDVELRCDPISGHTALYWYRQSLGQGLEFLIYFQGNSAPDKSGLPSDRFSAERTGGSVSTLTIQRTQQEDSAVYLCASSFTPRREQYFGPGTRLTVT.